Shown below are 3 T cell receptor beta chains from a single sample sequenced in a study of blood T cell repertoires in COVID-19. Clones were sequenced by immunoSEQ multiplex PCR, and TCRdb holds only the in-frame ones, with some missing. The repertoire holds about 70,000 clones, with around nine tenths as singletons. The sequencing input was peripheral blood. The origin of the receptors is a woman aged 55-70 years with acute or convalescent COVID-19.

The chain links TRBV7-2 to TRBJ1-1; TRBD1 agrees at 7 bases. This CDR3 is 15 amino acids long. With V trimmed by 0 bases and J by 0 bases, 1 base remained unmatched. Germline V CDR1 and CDR2: SGHTA, FQGNSA. The DNA for the CDR3 is TGTGCCAGCAGCTTAGCGCAGGGGGTGAACACTGAAGCTTTCTTT. This codes for CASSLAQGVNTEAFF.

The chain links TRBV4-1 to TRBJ2-3; maybe TRBD2 (7 bases). The V and J ends lost 7 bases and 2 bases respectively, with 13 bases between them. The length of the CDR3 is 14 residues. Germline V gene data show CDR1 as MGHRA and CDR2 as YSYEKL. The CDR3, as DNA: TGCGCCAGCATGCCGGGGGGCCCCACAGATACGCAGTATTTT. Its protein product is CASMPGGPTDTQYF.

J is TRBJ2-5 and V is TRBV3-1 (or the pseudogene TRBV3-2), with a tentative D call TRBD2 (6 bases). The CDR3 loop spans 15 amino acids. CDR1 LGHDT and CDR2 YNNKEL come from the germline V gene (reference sequence). The V and J ends lost 0 bases and 2 bases respectively, with 10 bases between them. The CDR3 DNA reads as TGTGCCAGCAGCCAAGAAGAAGGGACTCAAGAGACCCAGTACTTC. Translation: CASSQEEGTQETQYF.